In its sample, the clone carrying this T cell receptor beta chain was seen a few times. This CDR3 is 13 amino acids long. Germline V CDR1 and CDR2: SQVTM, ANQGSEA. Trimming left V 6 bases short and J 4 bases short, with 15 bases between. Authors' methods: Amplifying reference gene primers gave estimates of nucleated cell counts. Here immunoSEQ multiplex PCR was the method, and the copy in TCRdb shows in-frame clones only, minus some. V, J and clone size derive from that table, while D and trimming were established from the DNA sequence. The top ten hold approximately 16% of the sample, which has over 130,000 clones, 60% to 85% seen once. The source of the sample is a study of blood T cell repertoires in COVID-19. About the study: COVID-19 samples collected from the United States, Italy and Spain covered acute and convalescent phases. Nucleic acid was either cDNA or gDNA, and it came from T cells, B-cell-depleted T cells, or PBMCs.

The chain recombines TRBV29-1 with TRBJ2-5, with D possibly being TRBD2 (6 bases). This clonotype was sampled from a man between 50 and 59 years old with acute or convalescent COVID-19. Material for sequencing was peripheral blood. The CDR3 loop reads CSVAIAVGETQYF. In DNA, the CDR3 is TGCAGCGTCGCCATAGCGGTGGGAGAGACCCAGTACTTC.